Included here is one T cell receptor (beta chain) sequence, with context. The sample originates from a study of blood T cell repertoires in COVID-19. Study-level background: Sample material is recorded as cDNA or gDNA derived from T cells, B-cell-depleted T cells, or PBMCs.

CDR1 and CDR2 from the germline V gene are KGHSH and LQKENI. V lost 3 bases and J lost 10, with 16 bases in between. CDR3 length: 15 amino acids. Clones were sequenced by immunoSEQ multiplex PCR, and TCRdb holds only the in-frame ones, with some missing. The table includes 110,000 to 150,000 clones, about 76% detected once. Sequenced material: peripheral blood. The V and J genes are TRBV18 and TRBJ1-6; D uncertain. The TCR originated in a woman in her sixties or seventies with COVID-19, enrolled during active disease. The CDR3 nucleotides are TGTGCCAGCTCACCCGGACTTAGCGTGGGGTCACCCCTCCACTTT. It is translated as CASSPGLSVGSPLHF.